Sequencing of this T cell receptor (beta chain) was carried out in a study of tumor-infiltrating lymphocytes in primary liver carcinoma. Background on the study: Sample yields of productive TCRbeta reads, ranging from roughly 3.65 to 8 million, were similar across tissue types. Study-level points and caveats: The proportion of top clones found throughout all five tumor regions was only about 7-24%. Tumor-adjacent and tumor-blood pairs shared a smaller degree of overlap than tumor region pairs.

Each 20-30 mg portion of unsorted bulk tissue served as the source for co-extraction of RNA and DNA. Through surgical resection, the patients' primary liver carcinoma was treated. The CDR3 spans 15 residues. The germline V gene encodes CDR1 MGHDK and CDR2 SYGVNS. Total RNA amounting to 500 ng was the source from which TCR beta cDNA was made with a constant-region primer. Investigators got TCR beta libraries out of three nested multiplex PCR rounds, done with slightly modified ARM-PCR. The first two PCR rounds used TRBV1-TRBV30 forward primers with a C-beta reverse primer, roughly 11 cycles each. Each CDR3 protein gets one entry after TCRdb re-called the multiplex PCR reads with MiXCR. The sample gives approximately 110,000 distinct CDR3 sequences, about 59% of which show up once; roughly 9% is in the top ten. With respect to this clonotype: Its antigen is undetermined. Germline is not matched at one junction end, which may reflect a read error.

The origin of this receptor is a woman aged 55-69 years with primary liver carcinoma and hepatitis B virus infection. This chain joins TRBV25-1 and TRBJ1-1, with a tentative D call TRBD1 (5 bases). The sequenced sample consisted of liver tumor tissue from sampling region 1. Regarding subset: tumor region T1, superior pole. CDR3 sequence (DNA): TGTGCCAGCAGTGACGAACCGGGACGGAACATTGAAGCTTTCTTT. It codes for CASSDEPGRNIEAFF.